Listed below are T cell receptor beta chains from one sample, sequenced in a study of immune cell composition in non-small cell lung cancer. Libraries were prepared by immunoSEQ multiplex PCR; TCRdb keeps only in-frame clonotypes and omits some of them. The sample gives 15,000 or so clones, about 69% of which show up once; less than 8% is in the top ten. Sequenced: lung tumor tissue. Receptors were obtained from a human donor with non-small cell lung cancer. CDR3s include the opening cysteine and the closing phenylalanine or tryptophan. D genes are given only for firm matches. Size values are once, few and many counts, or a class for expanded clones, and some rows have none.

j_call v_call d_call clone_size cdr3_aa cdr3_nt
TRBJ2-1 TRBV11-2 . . CASSSMEARSSYNEQFF TGTGCCAGCAGCTCAATGGAGGCCCGGAGCTCCTACAATGAGCAGTTCTTC
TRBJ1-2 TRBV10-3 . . CAISNGGFSGYGYTF TGTGCCATCAGCAACGGGGGTTTTTCAGGGTACGGCTACACCTTC
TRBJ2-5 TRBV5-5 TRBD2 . CASSRLPSSGGYQETQYF TGTGCCAGCAGCCGTCTTCCGTCTAGCGGGGGGTACCAAGAGACCCAGTACTTC
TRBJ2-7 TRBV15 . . CATSRDGEAGYEQYF TGTGCCACCAGCAGAGATGGGGAGGCAGGCTACGAGCAGTACTTC
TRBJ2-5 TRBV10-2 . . CASMRGPDQETQYF TGCGCCAGCATGCGGGGGCCTGATCAAGAGACCCAGTACTTC
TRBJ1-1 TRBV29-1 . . CSVEVGGATEAFF TGCAGCGTTGAAGTTGGGGGCGCCACTGAAGCTTTCTTT
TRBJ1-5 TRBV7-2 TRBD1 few CASSPQTGGAASNQPQHF TGTGCCAGCAGCCCCCAGACAGGGGGCGCGGCGAGCAATCAGCCCCAGCATTTT
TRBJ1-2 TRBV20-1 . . CSAQYSRGYTF TGCAGTGCCCAATACTCCCGTGGCTACACCTTC
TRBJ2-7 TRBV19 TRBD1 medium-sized CASSISVGTGTYEQYF TGTGCCAGTAGTATTTCGGTGGGGACAGGGACTTACGAGCAGTACTTC
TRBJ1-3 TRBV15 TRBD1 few CATIDRGQSLGNTIYF TGTGCCACAATTGACAGGGGCCAAAGTCTGGGAAACACCATATATTTT
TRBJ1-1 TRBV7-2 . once CASSLEWGQIMNTEAFF TGTGCCAGCAGCTTAGAATGGGGGCAGATCATGAACACTGAAGCTTTCTTT
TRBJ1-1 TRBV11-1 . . CASSPDRHTEAFF TGTGCCAGCAGCCCTGACAGGCACACTGAAGCTTTCTTT
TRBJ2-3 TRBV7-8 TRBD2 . CASSRRGGLAGDTQYF TGTGCCAGCAGCCGCCGAGGAGGACTAGCGGGGGATACGCAGTATTTT
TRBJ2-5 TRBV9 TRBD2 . CASSPGLAGDETQYF TGTGCCAGCAGCCCGGGACTAGCGGGGGATGAGACCCAGTACTTC
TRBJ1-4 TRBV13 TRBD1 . CASSDRQGGVANEKLFF TGTGCCAGCAGCGACCGACAGGGCGGGGTGGCTAATGAAAAACTGTTTTTT
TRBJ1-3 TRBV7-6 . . CASSHGRDSGNTIYF TGTGCCAGCAGCCATGGGAGGGATTCTGGAAACACCATATATTTT
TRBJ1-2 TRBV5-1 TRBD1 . CASSRDRVGYTF TGCGCCAGCAGCCGAGACAGGGTTGGCTACACCTTC
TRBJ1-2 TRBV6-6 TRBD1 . CASTRQGADGYTF TGTGCCAGCACCCGCCAGGGGGCAGATGGCTACACCTTC
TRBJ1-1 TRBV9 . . CASSVVAGTEAFF TGTGCCAGCAGCGTAGTAGCTGGCACTGAAGCTTTCTTT
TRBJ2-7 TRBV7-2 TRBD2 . CASSLDGAGGPYEQYF TGTGCCAGCAGCTTAGATGGAGCGGGGGGGCCCTACGAGCAGTACTTC
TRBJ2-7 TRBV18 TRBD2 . CASSPRREGSYEQYF TGTGCCAGCTCACCAAGGAGGGAGGGCTCCTACGAGCAGTACTTC
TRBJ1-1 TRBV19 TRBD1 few CASRGQSMGEAFF TGTGCCAGTAGGGGACAGTCAATGGGGGAAGCTTTCTTT
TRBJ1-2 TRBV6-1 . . CASSAGRITYGYTF TGTGCCAGCAGTGCCGGCAGGATAACGTATGGCTACACCTTC
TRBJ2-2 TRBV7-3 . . CASSFPRGRGNTGELFF TGTGCCAGCAGCTTCCCCCGTGGCAGGGGGAACACCGGGGAGCTGTTTTTT
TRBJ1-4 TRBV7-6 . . CASSSRGVGDEKLFF TGTGCCAGCAGCTCCAGGGGAGTCGGAGATGAAAAACTGTTTTTT